This T cell receptor beta chain was captured in a study of T-cell reconstitution after alpha-beta-depleted transplantation in children. A library of TCRbeta sequences, prepared with unique molecular identifiers, was generated. TCRdb re-derived calls from the PCR reads in MiXCR, one entry per CDR3 protein. The table shows approximately 99,000 distinct CDR3 sequences, with approximately 6.4% occurring only once. Germline-derived CDR1 and CDR2 are SGHTA and FQGNSA. The CDR3 extends over 14 amino acids. The ends lost 3 bases at V and 3 bases at J; junction bases unmatched: 2. Notes on the study in general: By about two months after transplant, alpha-beta T cells reportedly arose from several hundred graft clones that had expanded. Among T cells one year after transplant, newly produced cells accounted for most counts and diversity.

This clonotype was picked up many times. What it recognizes is unknown. This chain links TRBV7-2 with TRBJ2-5; 9 positions agree with TRBD1. Source: PBMCs, mostly from graft donor cells, taken 360 days after TCRalphabeta/CD19-depleted stem cell transplant. The sequence came from a male patient between 2 and 10 years old who had a stem cell transplant for acute lymphoblastic leukemia, so the T cells may come from the graft donor. CDR3 sequence reads: CASSFRDREETQYF. Written as DNA, the CDR3 is TGTGCCAGCAGCTTCCGGGACAGGGAAGAGACCCAGTACTTC.